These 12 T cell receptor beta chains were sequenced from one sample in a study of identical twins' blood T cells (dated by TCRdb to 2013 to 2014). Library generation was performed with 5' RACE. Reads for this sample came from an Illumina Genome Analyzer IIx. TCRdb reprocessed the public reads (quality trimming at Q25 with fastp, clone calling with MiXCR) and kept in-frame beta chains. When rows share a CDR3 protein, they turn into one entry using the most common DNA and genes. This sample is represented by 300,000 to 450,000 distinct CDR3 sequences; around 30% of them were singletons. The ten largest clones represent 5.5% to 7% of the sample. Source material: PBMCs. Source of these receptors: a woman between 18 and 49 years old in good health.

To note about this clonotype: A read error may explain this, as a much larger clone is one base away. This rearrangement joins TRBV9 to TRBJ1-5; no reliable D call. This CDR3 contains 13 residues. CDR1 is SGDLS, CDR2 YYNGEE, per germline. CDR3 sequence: CASSVWSNRPQHF. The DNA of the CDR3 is TGTGCCAGCAGCGTATGGAGCAATCGGCCCCAGCATTTT.

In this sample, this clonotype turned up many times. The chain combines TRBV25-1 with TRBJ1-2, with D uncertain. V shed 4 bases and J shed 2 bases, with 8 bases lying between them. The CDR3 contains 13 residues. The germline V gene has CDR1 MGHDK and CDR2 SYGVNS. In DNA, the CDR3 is TGTGCCAGCAGTGCGGGTCAGAACTATGGCTACACCTTC. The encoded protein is CASSAGQNYGYTF.

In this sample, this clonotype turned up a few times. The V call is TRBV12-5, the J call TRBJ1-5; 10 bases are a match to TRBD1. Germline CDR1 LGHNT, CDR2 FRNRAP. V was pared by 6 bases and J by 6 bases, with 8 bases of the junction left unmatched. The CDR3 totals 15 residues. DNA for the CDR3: TGTGCTAGTGGATCCGGGACAGGGGATGTTCAGCCCCAGCATTTT. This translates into CASGSGTGDVQPQHF.

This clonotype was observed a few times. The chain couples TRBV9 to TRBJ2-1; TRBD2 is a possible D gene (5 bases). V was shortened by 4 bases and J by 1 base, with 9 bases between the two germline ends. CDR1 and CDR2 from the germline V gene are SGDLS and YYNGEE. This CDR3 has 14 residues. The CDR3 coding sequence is TGTGCCAGCAGCCCCTGGAGGTCCTACAATGAGCAGTTCTTC. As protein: CASSPWRSYNEQFF.

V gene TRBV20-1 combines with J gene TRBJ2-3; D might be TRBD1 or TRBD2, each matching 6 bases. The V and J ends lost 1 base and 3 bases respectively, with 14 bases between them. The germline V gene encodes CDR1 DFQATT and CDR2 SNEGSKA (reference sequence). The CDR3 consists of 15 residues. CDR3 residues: CSARGGLAYTDTQYF. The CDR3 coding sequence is TGCAGTGCTAGAGGGGGGCTAGCGTATACAGATACGCAGTATTTT.

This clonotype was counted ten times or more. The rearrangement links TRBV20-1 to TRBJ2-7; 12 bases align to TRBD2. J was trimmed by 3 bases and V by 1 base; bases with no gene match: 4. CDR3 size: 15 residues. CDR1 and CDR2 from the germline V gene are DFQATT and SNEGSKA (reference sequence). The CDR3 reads CSARAPLAGGYEQYF. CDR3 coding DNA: TGCAGTGCTAGAGCCCCACTAGCGGGGGGCTACGAGCAGTACTTC.

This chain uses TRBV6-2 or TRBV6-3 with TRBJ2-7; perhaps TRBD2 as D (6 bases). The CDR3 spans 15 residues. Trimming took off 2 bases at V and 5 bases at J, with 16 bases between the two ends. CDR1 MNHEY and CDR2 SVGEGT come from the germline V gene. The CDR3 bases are TGTGCCAGCAGTTACCGGGCGGGGCTAAGGAACGAGCAGTACTTC. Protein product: CASSYRAGLRNEQYF.

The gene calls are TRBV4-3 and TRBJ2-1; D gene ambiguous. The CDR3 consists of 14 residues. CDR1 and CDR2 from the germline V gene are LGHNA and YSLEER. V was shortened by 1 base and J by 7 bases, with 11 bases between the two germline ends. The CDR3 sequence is CASSQGRYGNEQFF. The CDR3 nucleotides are TGCGCCAGCAGCCAAGGTAGATATGGGAATGAGCAGTTCTTC.

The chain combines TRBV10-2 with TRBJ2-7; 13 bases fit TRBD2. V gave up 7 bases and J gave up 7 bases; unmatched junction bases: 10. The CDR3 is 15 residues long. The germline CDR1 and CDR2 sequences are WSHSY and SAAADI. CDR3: CASTGLAGVMDEQYF. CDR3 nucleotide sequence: TGCGCCAGCACCGGACTAGCGGGAGTTATGGATGAGCAGTACTTC.

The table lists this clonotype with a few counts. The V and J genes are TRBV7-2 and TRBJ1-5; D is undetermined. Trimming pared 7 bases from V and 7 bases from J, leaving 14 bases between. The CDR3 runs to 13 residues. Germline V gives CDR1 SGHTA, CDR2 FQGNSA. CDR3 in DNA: TGTGCCAGCAAGCTATCCCCGCACCAGCCCCAGCATTTT. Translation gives CASKLSPHQPQHF.

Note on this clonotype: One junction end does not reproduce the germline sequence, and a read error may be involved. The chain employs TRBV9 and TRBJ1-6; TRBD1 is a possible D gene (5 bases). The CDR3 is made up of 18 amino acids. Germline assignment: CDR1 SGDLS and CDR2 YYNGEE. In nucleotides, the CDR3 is TGTACCAGCAGCGAGGGGCAGGGTATAAGCTCCTATAATTCACCCCTCCACTTT. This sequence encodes CTSSEGQGISSYNSPLHF.

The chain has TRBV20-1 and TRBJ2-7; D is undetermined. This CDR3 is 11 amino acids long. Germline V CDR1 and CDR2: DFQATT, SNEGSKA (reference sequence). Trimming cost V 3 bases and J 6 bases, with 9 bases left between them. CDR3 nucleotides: TGCAGTGCTAGTCCAGCAGGCGAGCAGTACTTC. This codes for CSASPAGEQYF.